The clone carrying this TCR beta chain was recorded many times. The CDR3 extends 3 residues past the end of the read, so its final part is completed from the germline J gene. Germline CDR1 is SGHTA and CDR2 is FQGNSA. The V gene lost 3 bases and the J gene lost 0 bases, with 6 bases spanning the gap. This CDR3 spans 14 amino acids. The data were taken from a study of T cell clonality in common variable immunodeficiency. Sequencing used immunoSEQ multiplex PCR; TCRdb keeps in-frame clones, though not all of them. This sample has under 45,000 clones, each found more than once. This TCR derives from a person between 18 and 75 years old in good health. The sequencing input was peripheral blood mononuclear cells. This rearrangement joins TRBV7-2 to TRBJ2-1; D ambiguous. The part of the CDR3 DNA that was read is TGTGCCAGCAGCTTCGAGGCCTCCTACAATGAG. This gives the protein CASSFEASYNE. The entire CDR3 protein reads CASSFEASYNEQFF.